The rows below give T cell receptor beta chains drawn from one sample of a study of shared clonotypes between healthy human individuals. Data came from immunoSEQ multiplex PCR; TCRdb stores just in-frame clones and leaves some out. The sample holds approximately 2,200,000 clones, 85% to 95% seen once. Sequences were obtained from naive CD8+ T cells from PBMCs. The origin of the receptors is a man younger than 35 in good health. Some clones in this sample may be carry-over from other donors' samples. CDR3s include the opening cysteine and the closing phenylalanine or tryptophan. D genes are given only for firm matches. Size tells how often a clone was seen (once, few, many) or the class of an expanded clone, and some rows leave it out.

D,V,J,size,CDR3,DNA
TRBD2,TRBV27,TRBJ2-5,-,CASTSPSGLAGQETQYF,TGTGCCAGCACCTCCCCATCGGGACTAGCGGGCCAAGAGACCCAGTACTTC
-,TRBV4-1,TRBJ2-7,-,CASSQWTEYEQYF,TGCGCCAGCAGCCAGTGGACAGAGTACGAGCAGTACTTC
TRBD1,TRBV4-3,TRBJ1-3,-,CASSPGTGPPGNTIYF,TGCGCCAGCAGCCCCGGGACAGGGCCACCTGGAAACACCATATATTTT
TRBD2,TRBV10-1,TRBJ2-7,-,CARGGGRYTYEQYF,TGCGCCAGGGGGGGCGGGAGGTACACCTACGAGCAGTACTTC
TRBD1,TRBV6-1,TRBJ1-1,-,CASRTGGLGAFF,TGTGCCAGCAGGACAGGGGGCTTAGGAGCTTTCTTT
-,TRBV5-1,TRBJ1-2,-,CASSLALRQDGGYTF,TGCGCCAGCAGCTTGGCCCTAAGGCAGGACGGCGGCTACACCTTC
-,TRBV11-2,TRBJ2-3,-,CASNPGTHEWDTQYF,TGTGCCAGCAACCCCGGGACCCATGAATGGGATACGCAGTATTTT
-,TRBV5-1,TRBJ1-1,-,CASSSGTGGRTFF,TGCGCCAGCAGCTCCGGGACCGGGGGCCGAACTTTCTTT
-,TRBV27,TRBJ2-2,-,CASSLLGPARITGELFF,TGTGCCAGCAGTCTTCTCGGGCCTGCCCGAATCACCGGGGAGCTGTTTTTT
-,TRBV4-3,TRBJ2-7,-,CASSQARGPYEQYF,TGCGCCAGCAGCCAAGCAAGGGGTCCCTACGAGCAGTACTTC
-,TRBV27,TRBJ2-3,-,CASSSSLGVADTQYF,TGTGCCAGCAGTTCTTCTCTAGGTGTTGCAGATACGCAGTATTTT
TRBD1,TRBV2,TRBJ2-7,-,CASSFGQVYLYEQYF,TGTGCCAGCAGCTTCGGACAGGTTTACCTCTACGAGCAGTACTTC
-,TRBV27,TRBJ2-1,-,CASISGTYNEQFF,TGTGCCAGCATTTCAGGGACCTACAATGAGCAGTTCTTC
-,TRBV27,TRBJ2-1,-,CASSSPYKDEQFF,TGTGCCAGCAGTTCCCCCTATAAAGATGAGCAGTTCTTC
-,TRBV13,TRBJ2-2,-,CASSRGDFRGELFF,TGTGCCAGCAGCCGAGGGGACTTCCGGGGGGAGCTGTTTTTT
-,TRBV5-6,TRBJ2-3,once,CASSLGGSDTQYF,TGTGCCAGCAGCTTGGGGGGTTCCGATACGCAGTATTTT
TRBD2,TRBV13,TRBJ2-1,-,CASSPRLAAYNEQFF,TGTGCCAGCAGCCCTCGACTAGCGGCATACAATGAGCAGTTCTTC
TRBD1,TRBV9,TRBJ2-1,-,CASSVAQLWQGAYNEQFF,TGTGCCAGCAGCGTAGCCCAATTGTGGCAGGGGGCCTACAATGAGCAGTTCTTC
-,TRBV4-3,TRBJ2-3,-,CASSQDGASDTQYF,TGCGCCAGCAGCCAAGATGGGGCATCAGATACGCAGTATTTT
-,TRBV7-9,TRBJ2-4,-,CASSLAIQNIQYF,TGTGCCAGCAGCTTAGCTATCCAAAACATTCAGTACTTC
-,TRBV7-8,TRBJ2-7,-,CASSLSGGAEDEQYF,TGTGCCAGCAGCTTATCTGGGGGAGCTGAAGACGAGCAGTACTTC
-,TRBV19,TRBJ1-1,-,CASRRKTEAFF,TGTGCCAGTAGAAGAAAAACTGAAGCTTTCTTT
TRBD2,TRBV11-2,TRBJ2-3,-,CASSSGREGPDTQYF,TGTGCCAGCAGCTCCGGCCGGGAGGGCCCAGATACGCAGTATTTT
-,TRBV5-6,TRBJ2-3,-,CASSLEQVYNTQYF,TGTGCCAGCAGCTTGGAACAAGTTTACAATACGCAGTATTTT